This is a list of T cell receptor beta chains from one sample in a study of shared clonotypes between healthy human individuals. Some clones are missing from TCRdb's copy, which holds only in-frame ones; the method was immunoSEQ multiplex PCR. In the table there are around 1,900,000 clones, approximately 92% of which are singletons. The sample comprised naive CD8+ T cells from PBMCs. These receptors came from a man in his late teens or twenties in good health. Some clones in this sample may be carry-over from other donors' samples. The CDR3 runs from the conserved cysteine through the conserved F or W. A D gene is named only where the DNA matches it firmly. Clone size, where shown, is once, few, many, or a class for clones that have expanded.

d_gene: NA; j_gene: TRBJ1-1; abundance: NA; v_gene: TRBV29-1; CDR3aa: CSVGPKVLDSEAFF; CDR3nt: TGCAGCGTTGGTCCCAAGGTTTTGGACAGTGAAGCTTTCTTT
d_gene: TRBD1; j_gene: TRBJ2-5; abundance: once; v_gene: TRBV7-7; CDR3aa: CASSSTQGESFETQYF; CDR3nt: TGTGCCAGCAGCTCAACTCAGGGGGAATCATTCGAGACCCAGTACTTC
d_gene: NA; j_gene: TRBJ1-5; abundance: NA; v_gene: TRBV6-5; CDR3aa: CASSNWGVDSNQPQHF; CDR3nt: TGTGCCAGCAGTAACTGGGGGGTAGATAGCAATCAGCCCCAGCATTTT
d_gene: NA; j_gene: TRBJ2-7; abundance: NA; v_gene: TRBV19; CDR3aa: CASSAGFFYEQYF; CDR3nt: TGTGCCAGTAGTGCCGGGTTCTTCTACGAGCAGTACTTC
d_gene: TRBD1; j_gene: TRBJ2-7; abundance: NA; v_gene: TRBV27; CDR3aa: CASSPQGASYEQYF; CDR3nt: TGTGCCAGCAGTCCTCAGGGGGCCTCCTACGAGCAGTACTTC
d_gene: NA; j_gene: TRBJ1-1; abundance: NA; v_gene: TRBV19; CDR3aa: CASSIADSLNTEAFF; CDR3nt: TGTGCCAGTAGTATAGCAGACAGCCTGAACACTGAAGCTTTCTTT
d_gene: NA; j_gene: TRBJ2-1; abundance: NA; v_gene: TRBV13; CDR3aa: CASSFTERGNEQFF; CDR3nt: TGTGCCAGCAGCTTTACGGAACGGGGCAATGAGCAGTTCTTC
d_gene: NA; j_gene: TRBJ1-1; abundance: NA; v_gene: TRBV15; CDR3aa: CATSRVRGNTEAFF; CDR3nt: TGTGCCACCAGCAGAGTTCGGGGGAACACTGAAGCTTTCTTT
d_gene: NA; j_gene: TRBJ2-1; abundance: NA; v_gene: TRBV6-4; CDR3aa: CASSDSGVRSNEQFF; CDR3nt: TGTGCCAGCAGTGACTCGGGAGTGAGGAGCAATGAGCAGTTCTTC
d_gene: NA; j_gene: TRBJ2-1; abundance: NA; v_gene: TRBV30; CDR3aa: CAWSVGSTFEQFF; CDR3nt: TGTGCCTGGAGTGTAGGTTCCACATTTGAGCAGTTCTTC
d_gene: NA; j_gene: TRBJ1-5; abundance: NA; v_gene: TRBV28; CDR3aa: CASSLGHNLRQPQHF; CDR3nt: TGTGCCAGCAGTTTAGGGCACAATCTGAGGCAGCCCCAGCATTTT
d_gene: TRBD2; j_gene: TRBJ2-7; abundance: NA; v_gene: TRBV7-9; CDR3aa: CASSFSGMVGEQYF; CDR3nt: TGTGCCAGCAGCTTCAGCGGGATGGTCGGCGAGCAGTACTTC
d_gene: NA; j_gene: TRBJ2-7; abundance: few; v_gene: TRBV27; CDR3aa: CASSLSGHRFEQYF; CDR3nt: TGTGCCAGCAGTTTATCCGGCCACAGGTTCGAGCAGTACTTC
d_gene: NA; j_gene: TRBJ2-7; abundance: NA; v_gene: TRBV5-1; CDR3aa: CASSSQLEVVREQYF; CDR3nt: TGCGCCAGCAGCTCCCAGTTGGAGGTGGTGCGCGAGCAGTACTTC
d_gene: NA; j_gene: TRBJ1-5; abundance: NA; v_gene: TRBV27; CDR3aa: CASSSGRGFNQPQHF; CDR3nt: TGTGCCAGCAGTTCTGGTCGCGGTTTTAATCAGCCCCAGCATTTT
d_gene: NA; j_gene: TRBJ1-1; abundance: NA; v_gene: TRBV5-6; CDR3aa: CASSLDIDTEAFF; CDR3nt: TGTGCCAGCAGCCTAGATATTGACACTGAAGCTTTCTTT
d_gene: NA; j_gene: TRBJ2-7; abundance: NA; v_gene: TRBV6-6; CDR3aa: CASSYSQGYEQYF; CDR3nt: TGTGCCAGCAGTTACTCACAGGGCTACGAGCAGTACTTC
d_gene: NA; j_gene: TRBJ1-4; abundance: NA; v_gene: TRBV28; CDR3aa: CASVSRATNEKLFF; CDR3nt: TGTGCCAGCGTCTCGAGGGCAACTAATGAAAAACTGTTTTTT
d_gene: NA; j_gene: TRBJ1-1; abundance: NA; v_gene: TRBV7-9; CDR3aa: CASSPADSSNTEAFF; CDR3nt: TGTGCCAGCAGCCCAGCTGACAGCTCGAACACTGAAGCTTTCTTT
d_gene: NA; j_gene: TRBJ2-7; abundance: NA; v_gene: TRBV5-6; CDR3aa: CASSLGTGTYEQYF; CDR3nt: TGTGCCAGCAGCTTGGGGACGGGCACCTACGAGCAGTACTTC
d_gene: TRBD2; j_gene: TRBJ2-1; abundance: NA; v_gene: TRBV7-9; CDR3aa: CASSLVAGDYNEQFF; CDR3nt: TGTGCCAGCAGCTTAGTAGCGGGGGACTACAATGAGCAGTTCTTC
d_gene: NA; j_gene: TRBJ2-7; abundance: NA; v_gene: TRBV19; CDR3aa: CASSFGLAAYEQYF; CDR3nt: TGTGCCAGTAGTTTTGGTCTAGCAGCCTACGAGCAGTACTTC
d_gene: NA; j_gene: TRBJ1-1; abundance: NA; v_gene: TRBV7-9; CDR3aa: CASSSPPVKGNTEAFF; CDR3nt: TGTGCCAGCAGCTCCCCCCCGGTGAAAGGGAACACTGAAGCTTTCTTT
d_gene: NA; j_gene: TRBJ1-3; abundance: NA; v_gene: TRBV9; CDR3aa: CASSVDGEGVQGNTIYF; CDR3nt: TGTGCCAGCAGCGTAGATGGGGAAGGCGTACAGGGAAACACCATATATTTT
d_gene: NA; j_gene: TRBJ2-1; abundance: NA; v_gene: TRBV2; CDR3aa: CASSDDTNEQFF; CDR3nt: TGTGCCAGCAGTGACGACACCAATGAGCAGTTCTTC
d_gene: NA; j_gene: TRBJ1-1; abundance: few; v_gene: TRBV14; CDR3aa: CASSLTPGTNTEAFF; CDR3nt: TGTGCCAGCAGCCTGACCCCAGGGACCAACACTGAAGCTTTCTTT
d_gene: TRBD1; j_gene: TRBJ2-5; abundance: NA; v_gene: TRBV6-5; CDR3aa: CASRDRSRETQYF; CDR3nt: TGTGCCAGCAGGGACAGGAGCAGAGAGACCCAGTACTTC
d_gene: TRBD1; j_gene: TRBJ1-5; abundance: NA; v_gene: TRBV27; CDR3aa: CASSNPPGTGARNQPQHF; CDR3nt: TGTGCCAGCAGTAACCCCCCCGGGACAGGGGCCCGAAATCAGCCCCAGCATTTT
d_gene: NA; j_gene: TRBJ2-2; abundance: NA; v_gene: TRBV19; CDR3aa: CASSKLYPGELFF; CDR3nt: TGTGCCAGTAGTAAGCTTTATCCCGGGGAGCTGTTTTTT
d_gene: TRBD2; j_gene: TRBJ2-1; abundance: NA; v_gene: TRBV5-1; CDR3aa: CASSFWTSGTNEQFF; CDR3nt: TGCGCCAGCAGCTTTTGGACTAGCGGGACCAATGAGCAGTTCTTC
d_gene: NA; j_gene: TRBJ1-1; abundance: NA; v_gene: TRBV9; CDR3aa: CASSVGIRTEAFF; CDR3nt: TGTGCCAGCAGCGTGGGAATTCGCACTGAAGCTTTCTTT
d_gene: NA; j_gene: TRBJ2-3; abundance: NA; v_gene: TRBV9; CDR3aa: CASSVDRTLDTQYF; CDR3nt: TGTGCCAGCAGCGTAGACAGGACGTTGGATACGCAGTATTTT
d_gene: TRBD2; j_gene: TRBJ2-3; abundance: NA; v_gene: TRBV9; CDR3aa: CASSFRLAGITDTQYF; CDR3nt: TGTGCCAGCAGCTTCCGACTAGCGGGGATCACAGATACGCAGTATTTT
d_gene: NA; j_gene: TRBJ1-2; abundance: NA; v_gene: TRBV27; CDR3aa: CASRPRTANYGYTF; CDR3nt: TGTGCCAGCAGACCCCGGACAGCCAACTATGGCTACACCTTC
d_gene: NA; j_gene: TRBJ2-7; abundance: NA; v_gene: TRBV7-9; CDR3aa: CASSPAIGGQTLEQYF; CDR3nt: TGTGCCAGCAGCCCAGCTATCGGCGGACAGACACTGGAGCAGTACTTC
d_gene: NA; j_gene: TRBJ2-4; abundance: NA; v_gene: TRBV9; CDR3aa: CASSVGETLKNIQYF; CDR3nt: TGTGCCAGCAGCGTAGGGGAGACCCTCAAAAACATTCAGTACTTC
d_gene: TRBD2; j_gene: TRBJ2-3; abundance: NA; v_gene: TRBV4-1; CDR3aa: CASSPTGLAGPTDTQYF; CDR3nt: TGCGCCAGCAGCCCCACTGGACTAGCGGGCCCCACAGATACGCAGTATTTT
d_gene: TRBD1; j_gene: TRBJ2-7; abundance: NA; v_gene: TRBV4-1; CDR3aa: CASSLVQGVSYEQYF; CDR3nt: TGCGCCAGCAGCCTGGTTCAGGGGGTCTCCTACGAGCAGTACTTC
d_gene: TRBD2; j_gene: TRBJ2-6; abundance: NA; v_gene: TRBV9; CDR3aa: CASSGRLAEVSGANVLTF; CDR3nt: TGTGCCAGCAGCGGACGACTAGCGGAAGTCTCTGGGGCCAACGTCCTGACTTTC
d_gene: NA; j_gene: TRBJ2-7; abundance: NA; v_gene: TRBV27; CDR3aa: CASSPRGGTSYEQYF; CDR3nt: TGTGCCAGCAGTCCCCGCGGCGGGACGTCCTACGAGCAGTACTTC
d_gene: NA; j_gene: TRBJ2-1; abundance: NA; v_gene: TRBV19; CDR3aa: CASSNRAIYNEQFF; CDR3nt: TGTGCCAGTTCGAACAGGGCTATCTACAATGAGCAGTTCTTC
d_gene: NA; j_gene: TRBJ1-1; abundance: NA; v_gene: TRBV5-1; CDR3aa: CASSLGDKPKNTEAFF; CDR3nt: TGCGCCAGCAGCTTGGGGGACAAACCGAAGAACACTGAAGCTTTCTTT
d_gene: NA; j_gene: TRBJ1-2; abundance: NA; v_gene: TRBV18; CDR3aa: CAANYLGPSYGYTF; CDR3nt: TGTGCAGCTAACTATCTCGGGCCTAGCTATGGCTACACCTTC
d_gene: NA; j_gene: TRBJ2-1; abundance: NA; v_gene: TRBV18; CDR3aa: CASSPLGGDHNEQFF; CDR3nt: TGTGCCAGCTCACCCCTCGGGGGAGACCACAATGAGCAGTTCTTC
d_gene: TRBD1; j_gene: TRBJ2-1; abundance: NA; v_gene: TRBV10-3; CDR3aa: CAISPEGTAAYNEQFF; CDR3nt: TGTGCCATCAGTCCTGAGGGGACAGCCGCCTACAATGAGCAGTTCTTC
d_gene: TRBD2; j_gene: TRBJ2-7; abundance: NA; v_gene: TRBV11-2; CDR3aa: CASSLDGGLGGYEQYF; CDR3nt: TGTGCCAGCAGCCTCGACGGAGGACTAGGAGGCTACGAGCAGTACTTC
d_gene: NA; j_gene: TRBJ1-1; abundance: NA; v_gene: TRBV27; CDR3aa: CASSLRGGARTEAFF; CDR3nt: TGTGCCAGCAGTTTAAGAGGCGGGGCTCGGACTGAAGCTTTCTTT
d_gene: TRBD1; j_gene: TRBJ1-2; abundance: NA; v_gene: TRBV15; CDR3aa: CATSRDRGLGGYTF; CDR3nt: TGTGCCACCAGCAGAGACAGGGGGCTCGGTGGCTACACCTTC
d_gene: NA; j_gene: TRBJ1-1; abundance: NA; v_gene: TRBV10-3; CDR3aa: CAISEMRSNTEAFF; CDR3nt: TGTGCCATCAGTGAGATGCGATCGAACACTGAAGCTTTCTTT
d_gene: TRBD1; j_gene: TRBJ1-5; abundance: NA; v_gene: TRBV7-9; CDR3aa: CASSLGTGTQPQHF; CDR3nt: TGTGCCAGCAGCTTAGGGACAGGGACTCAGCCCCAGCATTTT
d_gene: NA; j_gene: TRBJ2-7; abundance: NA; v_gene: TRBV19; CDR3aa: CASSTHSRGRAEQYF; CDR3nt: TGTGCCAGTAGCACTCACAGCCGGGGGCGCGCCGAGCAGTACTTC